A selection of T cell receptor beta chains follows, all from one sample in a study of metastatic and nonmetastatic thyroid tumors. Using MiXCR, TCRdb re-called clones from the PCR reads. The data hold roughly 14,000 clones, with around a third observed a single time. The source material was tumor tissue. The origin of the receptors is a female donor with papillary thyroid cancer or a benign thyroid nodule (not recorded which). Some clones in this sample may be carry-over from other donors' samples. CDR3s include the opening cysteine and the closing phenylalanine or tryptophan. The order of the fields is clone size, D gene, J gene, V gene, CDR3 protein, CDR3 DNA. A D gene is named only where the DNA matches it firmly. A row's size may be missing; if present it is once, few, many or a size class.

clone_size: -; d_call: -; j_call: TRBJ2-2; v_call: TRBV5-1; cdr3_aa: CASRGVNTGELFF; cdr3_nt: TGCGCCAGCAGAGGGGTGAACACCGGGGAGCTGTTTTTT
clone_size: medium-sized; d_call: -; j_call: TRBJ1-2; v_call: TRBV27; cdr3_aa: CASSSGYSNYGYTF; cdr3_nt: TGTGCCAGCAGTTCAGGGTACTCTAACTATGGCTACACCTTC
clone_size: few; d_call: -; j_call: TRBJ1-1; v_call: TRBV9; cdr3_aa: CASSVGMGRNTEAFF; cdr3_nt: TGTGCCAGCAGCGTAGGTATGGGGAGAAATACTGAAGCTTTCTTT
clone_size: many; d_call: -; j_call: TRBJ2-3; v_call: TRBV20-1; cdr3_aa: CSTGSLEQYF; cdr3_nt: TGCAGTACTGGGTCATTGGAGCAGTATTTT
clone_size: -; d_call: TRBD2; j_call: TRBJ2-2; v_call: TRBV3-1; cdr3_aa: CASSRTSANTGELFF; cdr3_nt: TGTGCCAGCAGCCGAACTAGCGCGAACACCGGGGAGCTGTTTTTT
clone_size: medium-sized; d_call: -; j_call: TRBJ2-3; v_call: TRBV19; cdr3_aa: CASSRALPDTQYF; cdr3_nt: TGTGCCAGTAGCCGGGCCCTACCGGATACGCAGTATTTT
clone_size: many; d_call: TRBD1; j_call: TRBJ2-1; v_call: TRBV4-2; cdr3_aa: CASSLGQGASYNEQFF; cdr3_nt: TGTGCCAGCAGCCTCGGACAGGGGGCGTCCTACAATGAGCAGTTCTTC
clone_size: -; d_call: TRBD2; j_call: TRBJ2-3; v_call: TRBV11-2; cdr3_aa: CASSLWSAGESTDTQYF; cdr3_nt: TGTGCCAGCAGCCTTTGGAGCGCGGGAGAGAGCACAGATACGCAGTATTTT
clone_size: many; d_call: -; j_call: TRBJ2-3; v_call: TRBV6-6; cdr3_aa: CASSFDLDTSTDTQYF; cdr3_nt: TGTGCCAGCAGTTTCGACCTGGACACGAGCACAGATACGCAGTATTTT
clone_size: medium-sized; d_call: TRBD2; j_call: TRBJ2-2; v_call: TRBV5-1; cdr3_aa: CATTRLAGEGDTGELFF; cdr3_nt: TGCGCCACCACCCGGCTAGCGGGAGAGGGGGACACCGGGGAGCTGTTTTTT
clone_size: medium-sized; d_call: -; j_call: TRBJ2-7; v_call: TRBV20-1; cdr3_aa: CSARDDPAGEQYF; cdr3_nt: TGCAGTGCTAGAGATGACCCCGCAGGCGAGCAGTACTTC
clone_size: -; d_call: TRBD1; j_call: TRBJ1-5; v_call: TRBV11-2; cdr3_aa: CASRPGQVRQPQHF; cdr3_nt: TGTGCCAGCAGACCGGGACAGGTTCGTCAGCCCCAGCATTTT
clone_size: many; d_call: -; j_call: TRBJ2-2; v_call: TRBV20-1; cdr3_aa: CSARDGGGGTGELFF; cdr3_nt: TGCAGTGCTAGAGATGGAGGAGGGGGGACCGGGGAGCTGTTTTTT
clone_size: few; d_call: -; j_call: TRBJ1-2; v_call: TRBV28; cdr3_aa: CASSFRYRYYGYTF; cdr3_nt: TGTGCCAGCAGTTTTCGATACAGGTACTATGGCTACACCTTC
clone_size: -; d_call: TRBD1; j_call: TRBJ2-7; v_call: TRBV7-3; cdr3_aa: CASSLLGQGYEQYF; cdr3_nt: TGTGCCAGCAGCTTATTAGGACAGGGTTACGAGCAGTACTTC
clone_size: few; d_call: -; j_call: TRBJ1-3; v_call: TRBV6-1; cdr3_aa: CASSERGRGGRNTIYF; cdr3_nt: TGTGCCAGCAGTGAACGGGGCAGGGGAGGAAGAAACACCATATATTTT
clone_size: many; d_call: TRBD1; j_call: TRBJ1-4; v_call: TRBV18; cdr3_aa: CASSPTGGKGEKLFF; cdr3_nt: TGTGCCAGCTCACCGACAGGGGGAAAAGGGGAAAAACTGTTTTTT
clone_size: -; d_call: -; j_call: TRBJ2-2; v_call: TRBV4-1; cdr3_aa: CASSQALQGGELFF; cdr3_nt: TGCGCCAGCAGCCAAGCGTTACAGGGTGGGGAGCTGTTTTTT
clone_size: -; d_call: TRBD2; j_call: TRBJ2-1; v_call: TRBV20-1; cdr3_aa: CSASPWGLALAHNEQFF; cdr3_nt: TGCAGTGCTAGTCCCTGGGGACTAGCTCTTGCACACAATGAGCAGTTCTTC
clone_size: -; d_call: -; j_call: TRBJ2-2; v_call: TRBV4-1; cdr3_aa: CASSAQLITGELFF; cdr3_nt: TGCGCCAGCAGCGCACAGCTCATCACCGGGGAGCTGTTTTTT
clone_size: few; d_call: -; j_call: TRBJ1-1; v_call: TRBV19; cdr3_aa: CASGYTEAFF; cdr3_nt: TGTGCCAGTGGGTACACTGAAGCTTTCTTT
clone_size: medium-sized; d_call: -; j_call: TRBJ2-7; v_call: TRBV6-1; cdr3_aa: CASSEVAHSSYEQYF; cdr3_nt: TGTGCCAGCAGTGAAGTGGCCCACAGCTCCTACGAGCAGTACTTC
clone_size: -; d_call: -; j_call: TRBJ1-1; v_call: TRBV10-2; cdr3_aa: CASSQQGNTEAFF; cdr3_nt: TGCGCCAGCAGTCAACAGGGAAACACTGAAGCTTTCTTT
clone_size: -; d_call: -; j_call: TRBJ2-3; v_call: TRBV4-1; cdr3_aa: CASSQRLGSTDTQYF; cdr3_nt: TGCGCCAGCAGCCAAAGGCTGGGGAGCACAGATACGCAGTATTTT
clone_size: -; d_call: TRBD2; j_call: TRBJ2-3; v_call: TRBV4-2; cdr3_aa: CASSLKPTGLAGGRADTQYF; cdr3_nt: TGTGCCAGCAGCCTCAAACCCACGGGACTAGCGGGAGGACGAGCAGATACGCAGTATTTT
clone_size: many; d_call: TRBD1; j_call: TRBJ2-1; v_call: TRBV27; cdr3_aa: CASSITGGGDEQFF; cdr3_nt: TGTGCCAGCAGTATCACAGGGGGCGGGGATGAGCAGTTCTTC
clone_size: medium-sized; d_call: -; j_call: TRBJ2-2; v_call: TRBV29-1; cdr3_aa: CSVVSEDSTGELFF; cdr3_nt: TGCAGCGTTGTCTCAGAAGATTCCACCGGGGAGCTGTTTTTT
clone_size: -; d_call: TRBD2; j_call: TRBJ2-5; v_call: TRBV27; cdr3_aa: CASTPGLAGDPLQETQYF; cdr3_nt: TGTGCCAGCACCCCGGGACTAGCGGGAGACCCTCTCCAAGAGACCCAGTACTTC
clone_size: -; d_call: -; j_call: TRBJ2-3; v_call: TRBV9; cdr3_aa: CASSVVSGGTDTQYF; cdr3_nt: TGTGCCAGCAGCGTGGTCTCGGGGGGCACAGATACGCAGTATTTT
clone_size: -; d_call: -; j_call: TRBJ2-1; v_call: TRBV20-1; cdr3_aa: CSASGRGQGYNEQFF; cdr3_nt: TGCAGTGCTAGTGGGCGGGGTCAAGGGTACAATGAGCAGTTCTTC
clone_size: many; d_call: -; j_call: TRBJ2-3; v_call: TRBV6-1; cdr3_aa: CASSPIQGTDTQYF; cdr3_nt: TGTGCCAGCAGCCCAATCCAGGGCACAGATACGCAGTATTTT
clone_size: -; d_call: TRBD2; j_call: TRBJ2-7; v_call: TRBV6-1; cdr3_aa: CASSRKAGGSGPYEQYF; cdr3_nt: TGTGCCAGCAGTCGTAAGGCGGGGGGTTCAGGTCCCTACGAGCAGTACTTC
clone_size: many; d_call: TRBD1; j_call: TRBJ2-1; v_call: TRBV5-5; cdr3_aa: CASSGAGTDYNEQFF; cdr3_nt: TGTGCCAGCAGCGGGGCCGGGACAGACTACAATGAGCAGTTCTTC
clone_size: many; d_call: -; j_call: TRBJ2-1; v_call: TRBV7-8; cdr3_aa: CASSLSAGTYNEQFF; cdr3_nt: TGTGCCAGCAGCTTATCGGCGGGGACCTACAATGAGCAGTTCTTC
clone_size: once; d_call: TRBD2; j_call: TRBJ2-1; v_call: TRBV30; cdr3_aa: CAWSVSRGRGWNEQFF; cdr3_nt: TGTGCCTGGAGTGTAAGTCGCGGGAGGGGATGGAATGAGCAGTTCTTC
clone_size: -; d_call: TRBD1; j_call: TRBJ1-1; v_call: TRBV6-6; cdr3_aa: CAGNSLLSGTGVMNTEAFF; cdr3_nt: TGTGCCGGCAATTCACTTCTCTCCGGGACAGGGGTTATGAACACTGAAGCTTTCTTT
clone_size: -; d_call: -; j_call: TRBJ2-7; v_call: TRBV10-1; cdr3_aa: CASSGGLDTGEQYF; cdr3_nt: TGCGCCAGCAGTGGTGGACTCGATACGGGCGAGCAGTACTTC
clone_size: medium-sized; d_call: -; j_call: TRBJ2-7; v_call: TRBV27; cdr3_aa: CASSSTPGTLYYEQYF; cdr3_nt: TGTGCCAGCAGTTCCACCCCCGGGACCCTATACTACGAGCAGTACTTC
clone_size: few; d_call: -; j_call: TRBJ1-1; v_call: TRBV28; cdr3_aa: CASSWPEGLDTEAFF; cdr3_nt: TGTGCCAGCAGTTGGCCAGAGGGCTTGGACACTGAAGCTTTCTTT
clone_size: few; d_call: TRBD2; j_call: TRBJ2-1; v_call: TRBV2; cdr3_aa: CASTLAENIGDEQFF; cdr3_nt: TGTGCCAGCACACTAGCGGAAAACATTGGAGATGAGCAGTTCTTC
clone_size: -; d_call: -; j_call: TRBJ2-5; v_call: TRBV19; cdr3_aa: CASSPGHRQETQYF; cdr3_nt: TGTGCCAGTAGTCCGGGACACCGCCAAGAGACCCAGTACTTC
clone_size: -; d_call: -; j_call: TRBJ2-6; v_call: TRBV2; cdr3_aa: CATKPSRHSGANVLTF; cdr3_nt: TGTGCCACAAAACCATCTAGACACTCTGGGGCCAACGTCCTGACTTTC